This T cell receptor beta chain came from a study of blood T cell repertoires in COVID-19. The wider study: Whether acute or convalescent, the COVID-19 samples came from the United States, Italy and Spain.

Produced via immunoSEQ multiplex PCR; TCRdb's table is partial and in-frame only. The data contain some 11,000 clones, approximately 87% of them seen just once; the ten biggest clones take up about 13%. V shed 7 bases and J shed 4 bases, with 16 bases lying between them. From germline, CDR1 is ENHRY and CDR2 SYGVKD. This CDR3 contains 14 residues. Sequencing used peripheral blood. The TCR comes from a human donor in a cohort sampled during active COVID-19. The rearrangement links TRBV10-3 to TRBJ2-5; D is perhaps TRBD1 (5 bases). For the CDR3, the DNA is TGTGCCATCACCCCCAGTGGCAGGGTAGAGACCCAGTACTTC. Encoded protein: CAITPSGRVETQYF.